This TCR beta chain was captured by sequencing in a study of response to subunit inactivated influenza vaccine. General study results and limits: The authors suggested that every seasonal influenza vaccination recruits few new T cells.

CDR1 SGHDT and CDR2 YYEEEE come from the germline V gene. The CDR3 contains 11 residues. V was clipped by 10 bases and J by 8 bases, with 15 bases between them. TCRdb processed the RT-PCR reads anew with MiXCR; each CDR3 protein has one entry. The sample lists 450,000 to 700,000 distinct CDR3 sequences, around 15% occurring once. Only a few counts were recorded for this clonotype. Its antigen remains unknown. The clonotype originates from a man aged 50 or older who received an inactivated influenza vaccine. This material consisted of PBMCs from blood, taken 12 days after vaccination. The rearrangement joins TRBV5-6 to TRBJ1-2; tentative D call: TRBD1 (5 bases). CDR3 DNA sequence: TGTGCCTCAGGGTCGAGCGGCGGCTACACCTTC. Its translation: CASGSSGGYTF.